This T cell receptor (beta chain) derives from a study of T cells in Graves' hyperthyroidism and ophthalmopathy. The study's findings and limits: Ophthalmopathy was predicted by the model a median of about 6.5 months ahead of onset.

This clonotype was seen only a few times. Antigen unknown. In germline, CDR1 is MNHNS, CDR2 SASEGT. Trimming left V 6 bases short and J 1 base short, with 9 bases between. The CDR3 runs to 13 residues. Not enrolled were patients with uncontrolled infection, other autoimmune disease, pregnancy or lactation. Amplification of TCR beta CDR3 regions was performed using RNA transcripts as template. Primed by the HTBI set, a first-round RT-PCR was run on the TCR CDR3. TCRdb reprocessed the multiplex PCR reads via MiXCR and lists one record per CDR3 protein. The sample consists of over 450,000 distinct CDR3 sequences, approximately 15% of them appearing once.

The gene calls are TRBV6-1 and TRBJ1-1; D is possibly TRBD1 (5 bases). This clonotype originated in a woman aged 18-30 years with Graves' hyperthyroidism. The sequencing sample was made of blood. CDR3 loop: CASSRDPNTEAFF. CDR3 bases: TGTGCCAGCAGCCGGGACCCGAACACTGAAGCTTTCTTT.